This T cell receptor (beta chain) is from a study of T cell responses to AZD1222 COVID-19 vaccine. The ends lost 2 bases at V and 8 bases at J; junction bases unmatched: 16. The CDR3 totals 18 residues. From germline, CDR1 is KGHDR and CDR2 SFDVKD. The repertoire was sequenced with immunoSEQ multiplex PCR; TCRdb's copy has only in-frame clones and lacks some. This sample has around 150,000 clones; more than 80% occur once, and the top ten carry 7.5% to 9.5%. The genes are TRBV24-1 and TRBJ1-4; 7 bases are a match to TRBD1. The material was peripheral blood, obtained 28 days after the second dose of the MenACWY control vaccine. The source is an adult who received the MenACWY meningococcal vaccine as a control. DNA of the CDR3: TGTGCCACCAGTGATTCAGCCGGGACAGCAACCCCACGGGAAAAACTGTTTTTT. Translating gives CATSDSAGTATPREKLFF.